The entry below describes one T cell receptor (beta chain). The antigen remains undetermined. The data are from a study of siplizumab effects on memory and regulatory T cells. Study-wide results and caveats: Roughly 75-96% of dividing CD4+ or CD8+ clones were without an attributable naive or memory phenotype. Alloreactive sequences that could be traced to unstimulated CD4+ memory cells showed a significant reduction under siplizumab. Among alloreactive clones, only a minor fraction mapped to unstimulated subsets.

Germline lookup yields CDR1 SGHNT and CDR2 YYREEE (reference sequence). V was trimmed by 2 bases and J by 2 bases, leaving 7 bases between them. The CDR3 length is 13 residues. The method was immunoSEQ multiplex PCR; TCRdb's version includes in-frame clones alone and lacks a portion of them. This sample has roughly 100,000 clones, with 93% found just once. Sequenced sample: Tregs sorted from blood. V gene TRBV5-4 combines with J gene TRBJ1-1; D gene unclear. The TCR originated in a human donor in good health. Written as DNA, the CDR3 is TGTGCCAGCAGCTTTCTTTTCAACACTGAAGCTTTCTTT. This translates into CASSFLFNTEAFF.